A selection of T cell receptor beta chains follows, all from one sample in a study of blood T cell repertoires in COVID-19. Sequenced by immunoSEQ multiplex PCR; TCRdb stores in-frame clones only, minus some. The data contain about 110,000 clones, more than 60% of them singletons. Sequencing used peripheral blood. These receptors all stem from a man in his sixties or seventies with active or convalescent COVID-19. The conserved cysteine and the conserved F or W are not part of the CDR3 here.

v_call	j_call	cdr3_aa
TRBV5-1	TRBJ1-1	ASSLFAGQRMNTEAF
TRBV27	TRBJ2-2	ASSFRRVDNTGELF
TRBV18	TRBJ2-5	ASSPPGAETQY
TRBV3-1/TRBV3-2	TRBJ2-4	ASSQGDRGSAKNIQY
TRBV28	TRBJ1-3	ASTTGGRIGNTIY
TRBV11-1	TRBJ2-1	ASSFERKSYNEQF
TRBV9	TRBJ2-1	ASSQSTGQGVEQF
TRBV19	TRBJ1-2	ASSILGQSNYGYT
TRBV7-2	TRBJ1-1	ASSLAGGYEAF
TRBV12-5	TRBJ2-3	ASGLGLATSTDTQY